These T cell receptor beta chains were read from a single sample in a study of T cell responses to AZD1222 COVID-19 vaccine. TCRdb's copy holds only in-frame clones and misses some; the assay was immunoSEQ multiplex PCR. The table records 110,000 or so clones, roughly 87% of them present only once. The sample consisted of peripheral blood, taken on day 0 of AZD1222 vaccination. These receptors all stem from an adult in good health. The CDR3 runs from the conserved cysteine through the conserved F or W. Each record gives: D gene, V gene, J gene, CDR3 protein. D genes are given only for firm matches.

TRBD1	TRBV28	TRBJ1-1	CASSSGTAYTEAFF
.	TRBV5-4	TRBJ2-5	CASSLAGTKYQYF
.	TRBV3-1/TRBV3-2	TRBJ2-1	CASSQAIRGSYNEQFF
TRBD1	TRBV4-3	TRBJ1-1	CASSHKMGFQGAMAEAFF
.	TRBV14	TRBJ2-2	CASSLYLNTGELFF
.	TRBV11-1	TRBJ1-1	CASSLARTEQAFF
TRBD2	TRBV28	TRBJ2-1	CASSGRAGYNEQFF
.	TRBV6-1	TRBJ1-4	CASSESWGGEKLFF
TRBD1	TRBV9	TRBJ1-3	CASSVETGASGNTIYF
.	TRBV6-5	TRBJ2-5	CASRRLGRQETQYF
.	TRBV7-2	TRBJ1-5	CASSPDRNQPQHF
.	TRBV20-1	TRBJ2-5	CSGQAQETQYF
.	TRBV4-2	TRBJ1-5	CASSQDPQGRRNQPQHF
.	TRBV9	TRBJ1-3	CASGVSNTIYF
TRBD1	TRBV5-4	TRBJ2-5	CASSPDRGLETQYF
.	TRBV7-2	TRBJ2-5	CASSLPSAQETQYF
TRBD2	TRBV29-1	TRBJ2-2	CSVELAGGTGELFF
.	TRBV4-1	TRBJ2-6	CASSQEEGTGANVLTF
.	TRBV30	TRBJ1-2	CAWSGLNSRNNYGYTF
.	TRBV21-1	TRBJ2-3	CASVDRGALSTDTQYF
TRBD1	TRBV6-5	TRBJ1-5	CASSWDRGGGQPQHF
.	TRBV6-5	TRBJ1-2	CASSRSYNYGYTF
.	TRBV9	TRBJ2-2	CASSGGPRGRELFF
.	TRBV11-2	TRBJ2-2	CASSRRGNTGELFF
TRBD2	TRBV24-1	TRBJ2-1	CATSDLKRGGREEQFF
TRBD1	TRBV27	TRBJ1-2	CASSQRTLRGREVPNYGYTF
TRBD1	TRBV4-3	TRBJ1-2	CASSHDGQGDCTF
.	TRBV6-5	TRBJ2-7	CASSPTDRNHEQYF
.	TRBV21-1	TRBJ1-5	CASSKVSPKGNQPQHF
.	TRBV6-5	TRBJ1-5	CASSYYGGSGPQHF
TRBD1	TRBV3-1/TRBV3-2	TRBJ2-5	CASSQGRTGQETQYF
TRBD2	TRBV7-2	TRBJ2-3	CASSAGLLSTDTQYF
.	TRBV7-2	TRBJ2-5	CASSLGLSSRSGETQYF
.	TRBV12-3/TRBV12-4	TRBJ2-7	CASGTLSSYEQYF
.	TRBV27	TRBJ1-2	CASRKGASNYGYTF
TRBD1	TRBV19	TRBJ2-1	CASSLRTGPVNEQFF
.	TRBV13	TRBJ2-3	CASSFTSPDTQYF
TRBD1	TRBV28	TRBJ1-2	CANFDRVGGYTF
TRBD1	TRBV12-3/TRBV12-4	TRBJ2-5	CASSIRDRETQYF
TRBD1	TRBV30	TRBJ1-2	CAWSGRTGAFFNYGYTF
.	TRBV15	TRBJ1-1	CATSRVGRTEAFF
TRBD2	TRBV5-1	TRBJ2-1	CASTGTSGGSEQFF
TRBD1	TRBV19	TRBJ2-3	CASRAPRGPPSPDTQYF
.	TRBV2	TRBJ1-1	CASRTPPQNTEAFF
TRBD1	TRBV5-4	TRBJ2-7	CASSPGGQGGGEEQYF
TRBD2	TRBV9	TRBJ2-1	CASSTGGSSYNEQFF
.	TRBV4-1	TRBJ2-3	CASSRVDGTQYF
TRBD1	TRBV5-5	TRBJ2-7	CASSMQGAGEQYF
.	TRBV11-2	TRBJ1-5	CASSLDNQPQHF
TRBD2	TRBV7-2	TRBJ2-3	CASSLVGTSGPQGTQYF
TRBD2	TRBV7-2	TRBJ2-3	CASSLTGLALNTDTQYF
.	TRBV19	TRBJ1-1	CASTLTGAFF
TRBD1	TRBV4-2	TRBJ2-5	CASSQAQGVGETQYF
.	TRBV28	TRBJ2-2	CASHSGAGELFF
TRBD1	TRBV5-6	TRBJ1-2	CASSPRTGRYGYTF
TRBD2	TRBV7-2	TRBJ2-2	CASRGLAGGSTGELFF
TRBD1	TRBV5-4	TRBJ1-2	CASTEGGGDGYTF